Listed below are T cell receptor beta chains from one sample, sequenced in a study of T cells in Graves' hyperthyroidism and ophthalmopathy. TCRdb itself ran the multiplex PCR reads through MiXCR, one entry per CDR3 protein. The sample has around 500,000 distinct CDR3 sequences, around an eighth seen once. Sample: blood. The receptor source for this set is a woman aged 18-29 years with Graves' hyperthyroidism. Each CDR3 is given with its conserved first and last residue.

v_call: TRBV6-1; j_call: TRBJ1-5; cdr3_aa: CASSEVLVRGDQPQHF
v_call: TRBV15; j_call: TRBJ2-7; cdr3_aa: CATSMAPHTSYEQYF
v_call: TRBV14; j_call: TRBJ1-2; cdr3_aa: CASSPDANYGYTF
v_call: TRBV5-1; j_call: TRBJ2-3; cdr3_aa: CASSGGRQGRSDTQYF
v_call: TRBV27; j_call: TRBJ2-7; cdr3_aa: CASRGLLLAGVGWNEQYF
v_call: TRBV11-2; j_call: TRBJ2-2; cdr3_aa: CASSLAAGGFAEPQPGELFF
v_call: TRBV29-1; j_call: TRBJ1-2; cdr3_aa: CSVEVLGGDGYTF
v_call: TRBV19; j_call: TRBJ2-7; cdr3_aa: CATTGPPNYHEQYF
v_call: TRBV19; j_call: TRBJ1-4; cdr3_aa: CATFSEAGKEEPFF
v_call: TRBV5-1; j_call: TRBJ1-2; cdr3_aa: CASSLGYKGGYTF
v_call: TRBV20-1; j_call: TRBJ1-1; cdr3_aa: CSARLTRSRTEAFF
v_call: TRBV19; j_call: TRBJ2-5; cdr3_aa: CASSMIFTNQETQYF
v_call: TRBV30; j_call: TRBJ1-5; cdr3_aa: CAWSAERNQPQHF
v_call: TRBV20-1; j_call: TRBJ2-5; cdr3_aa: CSAQVSLAGVSQAQYF
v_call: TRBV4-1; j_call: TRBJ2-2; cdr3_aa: CASGLGTRSNTGELFF
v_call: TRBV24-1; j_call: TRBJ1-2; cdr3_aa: CATSDFTRVHGYTF
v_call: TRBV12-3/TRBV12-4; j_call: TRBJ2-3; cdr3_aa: CASSLGGASGPDTQYF
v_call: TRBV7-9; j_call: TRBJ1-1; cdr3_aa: CASSLVGDAFF
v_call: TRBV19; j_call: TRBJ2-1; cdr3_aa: CASRKETSGNEQFF
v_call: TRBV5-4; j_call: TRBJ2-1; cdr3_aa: CASRPKLESDEQFF
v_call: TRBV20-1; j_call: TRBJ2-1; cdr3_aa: CSAEREGPNEQFF
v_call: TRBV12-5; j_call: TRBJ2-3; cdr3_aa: CASGLGGGGTDTQYF
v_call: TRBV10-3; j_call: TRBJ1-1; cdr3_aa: CAISESEETPINTEAFF
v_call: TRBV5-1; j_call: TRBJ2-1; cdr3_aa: CASSLLAGDDEQFF
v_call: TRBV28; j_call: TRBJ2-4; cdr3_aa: CASGGTRPVKNIQYF
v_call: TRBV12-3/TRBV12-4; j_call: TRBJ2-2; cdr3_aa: CASSLAAQNTGELFF
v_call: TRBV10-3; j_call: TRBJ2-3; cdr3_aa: CAIRTTSGRHTDTQYF
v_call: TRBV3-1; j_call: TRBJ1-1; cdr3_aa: CASSHAGQGKPEAFF
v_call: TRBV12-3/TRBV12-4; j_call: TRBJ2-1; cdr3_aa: CASSLSGKQFF
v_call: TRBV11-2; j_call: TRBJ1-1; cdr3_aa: CASSSLGQNTEAFF
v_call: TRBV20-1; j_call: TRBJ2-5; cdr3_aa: CSASTGGATVFQETQCF
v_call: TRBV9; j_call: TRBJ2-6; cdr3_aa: CASSVEGVGANVLTF
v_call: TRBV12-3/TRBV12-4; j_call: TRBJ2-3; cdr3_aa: CASSPRTSAPTDTQYF
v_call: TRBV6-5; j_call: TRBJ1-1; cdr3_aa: CASSYSVRGNTEAFF
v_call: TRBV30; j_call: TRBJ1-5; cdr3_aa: CAWSVAGSKSNQPQHF
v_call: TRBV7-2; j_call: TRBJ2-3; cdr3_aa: CASSLGGLAGVSTDTQYF
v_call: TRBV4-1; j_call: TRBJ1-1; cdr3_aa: CASSQDSDTEAFF
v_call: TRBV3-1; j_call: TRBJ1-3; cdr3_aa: CASSQVYGNTIYF
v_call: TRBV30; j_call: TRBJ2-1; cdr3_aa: CAWSRGGGSYNEQFF
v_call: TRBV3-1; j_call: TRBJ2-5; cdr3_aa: CASEQAAGGQETQYF
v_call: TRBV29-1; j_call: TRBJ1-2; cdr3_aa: CSFWGGVNGYTF
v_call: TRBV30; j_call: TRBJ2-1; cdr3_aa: CAWSVGTSGSKDEQFF
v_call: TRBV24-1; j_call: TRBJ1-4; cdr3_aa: CATSDAPGQGNEKLFF
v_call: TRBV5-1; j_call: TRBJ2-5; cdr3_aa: CASSLDLAGVSETQYF
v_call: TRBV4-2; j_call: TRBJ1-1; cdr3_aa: CASSQVVGGADTEAFF
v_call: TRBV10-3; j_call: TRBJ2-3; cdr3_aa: CAINTGTDTQYF
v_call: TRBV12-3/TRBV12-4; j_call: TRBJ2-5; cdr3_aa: CASSLRRRQETQCF
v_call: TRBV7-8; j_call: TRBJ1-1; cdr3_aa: CASSFRSRDTEAFF
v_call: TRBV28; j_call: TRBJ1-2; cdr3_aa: CASSPTLPYGYTF
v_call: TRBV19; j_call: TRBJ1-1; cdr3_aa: CASSQAFRRNTEAFF